Listed here are 10 T cell receptor beta chains from one sample, sequenced in a study of T cell responses to AZD1222 COVID-19 vaccine. Produced via immunoSEQ multiplex PCR; TCRdb's table is partial and in-frame only. In the table there are more than 95,000 clones, roughly 82% of which are singletons. The sample here was peripheral blood, taken on day 0 of AZD1222 vaccination. The source of these receptors is an adult in good health.

This rearrangement joins TRBV14 to TRBJ2-5, with D perhaps matching TRBD2 (5 bases). The CDR3 totals 18 residues. V was cut by 1 base and J by 0 bases, with 18 bases left in between. Germline-derived CDR1 and CDR2 are SGHDN and FVKESK. CDR3 loop: CASSQGFDRTEYQETQYF. CDR3 bases: TGTGCCAGCAGCCAAGGATTCGACCGGACTGAATACCAAGAGACCCAGTACTTC.

The chain links TRBV4-1 to TRBJ1-2; D ambiguous. V was cut by 2 bases and J by 2 bases, with 9 bases left in between. Germline CDR1 is MGHRA and CDR2 is YSYEKL. The CDR3 runs to 14 residues. The DNA of the CDR3 is TGCGCCAGCAGCCAACAACAGTCAAACTATGGCTACACCTTC. Its translation: CASSQQQSNYGYTF.

This clone appeared a single time. The V gene is TRBV7-9, the J gene TRBJ1-1, with TRBD1 as a possible D gene (6 bases). CDR3 size: 15 residues. With 2 bases removed from V and 2 bases from J, the gap between germline ends came to 12 bases. Germline V gives CDR1 SEHNR, CDR2 FQNEAQ (reference sequence). The CDR3 loop reads CASSLLGGLNTEAFF. DNA for the CDR3: TGTGCCAGCAGCTTATTAGGGGGACTTAACACTGAAGCTTTCTTT.

The chain links TRBV15 to TRBJ1-4, with 7 bases matching TRBD1. Germline trimming cut 1 base from V and 5 bases from J; bases unmatched to any gene: 7. The CDR3 runs to 16 residues. Per the germline V gene, CDR1 is LNHNV and CDR2 is YYDKDF (reference sequence). The CDR3 protein is CATSRGRTGVNEKLFF. DNA of the CDR3: TGTGCCACCAGCAGAGGCCGGACAGGAGTAAATGAAAAACTGTTTTTT.

This clone appeared once. This chain connects TRBV19 to TRBJ1-1; possible D gene TRBD1, 5 bases. The V and J ends lost 9 bases and 2 bases respectively, with 13 bases between them. Germline-derived CDR1 and CDR2 are LNHDA and SQIVND (reference sequence). This CDR3 comprises 13 residues. The CDR3 loop is CASRGGVNTEAFF. The DNA of the CDR3 is TGTGCCAGCCGGGGGGGGGTAAACACTGAAGCTTTCTTT.

This clone has just one count. The V gene is TRBV19, the J gene TRBJ1-2; D might be TRBD1 (5 bases). Trimming took 3 bases from V and 7 from J, leaving 15 bases between them. The CDR3 spans 14 residues. CDR1 is LNHDA, CDR2 SQIVND, per germline (reference sequence). In DNA, the CDR3 is TGTGCCAGTAGTATCAGGGCCCCCCGGAGTGGCTACACCTTC. Amino acids: CASSIRAPRSGYTF.

This clone was observed a few times. The V call is TRBV7-2, the J call TRBJ2-7; 10 bases line up with TRBD1. Germline V gives CDR1 SGHTA, CDR2 FQGNSA. CDR3 length: 16 amino acids. Trimming cost V 5 bases and J 0 bases; bases outside gene matches: 7. The CDR3 DNA follows: TGTGCCAGCAGCGGGAGGAGACAGGGGGCCTCCTACGAGCAGTACTTC. This sequence encodes CASSGRRQGASYEQYF.

This chain uses TRBV7-2 with TRBJ2-3; D remains unclear. The CDR3 runs 13 residues. Germline values: CDR1 SGHTA, CDR2 FQGNSA. Trimming took 2 bases from V and 11 from J, leaving 14 bases between them. The CDR3 DNA reads as TGTGCCAGCAGCTTATCTCGGCCCAGTTGGCAGTATTTT. It yields the protein CASSLSRPSWQYF. Looking up the rest from reference TRBV7-2 and TRBJ2-3 gives the full variable domain: GAGVSQSPSNKVTEKGKDVELRCDPISGHTALYWYRQSLGQGLEFLIYFQGNSAPDKSGLPSDRFSAERTGGSVSTLTIQRTQQEDSAVYLCASSLSRPSWQYFGPGTRLTVL.

The chain joins TRBV6-5 to TRBJ1-5; D is undetermined. This CDR3 contains 13 residues. Germline loops: CDR1 MNHEY, CDR2 SVGAGI. Trimming cost V 7 bases and J 4 bases, with 11 bases left between them. The CDR3 protein is CASTNIGNQPQHF. CDR3 in DNA: TGTGCCAGCACCAATATTGGGAATCAGCCCCAGCATTTT.

The chain has TRBV19 and TRBJ1-3; D call uncertain. Trimming stripped 9 bases from V and 0 bases from J, with 6 bases between. Germline CDR1 and CDR2: LNHDA and SQIVND (reference sequence). The CDR3 contains 12 residues. The CDR3 here is CASGLSGNTIYF. In DNA, the CDR3 is TGTGCCAGCGGACTCTCTGGAAACACCATATATTTT.